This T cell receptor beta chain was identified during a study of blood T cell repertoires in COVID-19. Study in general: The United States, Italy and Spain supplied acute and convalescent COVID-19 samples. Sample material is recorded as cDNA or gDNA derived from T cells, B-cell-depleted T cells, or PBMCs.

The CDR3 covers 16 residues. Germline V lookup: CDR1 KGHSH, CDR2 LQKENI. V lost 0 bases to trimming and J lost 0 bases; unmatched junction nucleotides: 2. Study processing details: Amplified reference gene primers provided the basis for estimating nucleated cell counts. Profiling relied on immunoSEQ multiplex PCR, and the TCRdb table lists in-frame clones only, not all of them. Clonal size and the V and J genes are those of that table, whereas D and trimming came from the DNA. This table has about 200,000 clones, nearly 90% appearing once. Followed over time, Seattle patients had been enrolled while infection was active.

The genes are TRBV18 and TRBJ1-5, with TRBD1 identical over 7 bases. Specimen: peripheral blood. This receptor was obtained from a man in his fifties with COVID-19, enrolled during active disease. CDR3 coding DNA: TGTGCCAGCTCACCACCTGGGACAGATAGCAATCAGCCCCAGCATTTT. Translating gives CASSPPGTDSNQPQHF.